The 29 T cell receptor beta chains in this list originate from one sample, sequenced in a study of shared clonotypes between healthy human individuals. Measured with immunoSEQ multiplex PCR; TCRdb has only the in-frame clones, and not every one. This table holds more than 2 million clones, almost 96% found once. The sequencing sample was made of naive CD4+ T cells sorted from blood. As for subset: CD45RA+ positively selected. The receptors derive from a man aged 18 to 29 in good health.

The CDR3 bases are TGTGCCATCAGTGAATTCGAAGGGTACACTGAAGCTTTCTTT. Translating it yields CAISEFEGYTEAFF. This chain joins TRBV10-3 and TRBJ1-1; no definite D call. CDR1 and CDR2 from the germline V gene are ENHRY and SYGVKD. This CDR3 is 14 amino acids long. V was trimmed by 3 bases and J by 3 bases, leaving 11 bases between them.

V usage is TRBV7-9 and J usage is TRBJ2-3, with D possibly matching TRBD1 (5 bases). This CDR3 has 15 amino acids. Trimming cost V 3 bases and J 6 bases, with 16 bases left between them. From germline, CDR1 is SEHNR and CDR2 FQNEAQ (reference sequence). CDR3 in DNA: TGTGCCAGCAGCTTTATGGGAAACTCAGGGGATACGCAGTATTTT. Its protein product is CASSFMGNSGDTQYF.

The chain couples TRBV7-3 to TRBJ2-5, with D uncertain. This CDR3 comprises 12 residues. V gave up 4 bases and J gave up 4 bases, with 7 bases separating them. Germline CDR1 and CDR2: SGHTA and FQGTGA. The CDR3 DNA follows: TGTGCCAGCAGCTCCCCAGTAGAGACCCAGTACTTC. It specifies CASSSPVETQYF. Full variable domain (remainder filled in from reference TRBV7-3 and TRBJ2-5): GAGVSQTPSNKVTEKGKYVELRCDPISGHTALYWYRQSLGQGPEFLIYFQGTGAADDSGLPNDRFFAVRPEGSVSTLKIQRTERGDSAVYLCASSSPVETQYFGPGTRLLVL.

The chain joins TRBV6-1 to TRBJ2-6; 8 bases agree with TRBD2. The CDR3 extends over 15 amino acids. Germline-derived CDR1 and CDR2 are MNHNS and SASEGT. V shed 10 bases and J 1 base; nucleotides not matched to a gene: 6. CDR3 loop: CATLRGGSGANVLTF. In DNA, the CDR3 is TGTGCCACCTTACGCGGGGGGTCTGGGGCCAACGTCCTGACTTTC.

V is TRBV4-2 and J is TRBJ1-5; D is perhaps TRBD1 (5 bases). The V gene lost 2 bases and the J gene lost 2 bases, with 16 bases spanning the gap. Germline V CDR1 and CDR2: LGHNA, YNFKEQ. The CDR3 loop spans 17 amino acids. CDR3 DNA: TGTGCCAGCAGCCAAACCCGAGCTATGGGGGGCAATCAGCCCCAGCATTTT. Translated, it gives CASSQTRAMGGNQPQHF.

The chain has TRBV6-1 and TRBJ2-5; maybe TRBD2 (7 bases). Trimming took off 2 bases at V and 5 bases at J, with 12 bases between the two ends. This CDR3 is built from 14 residues. CDR1 MNHNS and CDR2 SASEGT come from the germline V gene. CDR3 loop: CASSERGAGETQYF. The CDR3 DNA is TGTGCCAGCAGTGAACGGGGGGCTGGTGAGACCCAGTACTTC.

The chain joins TRBV7-9 to TRBJ2-3; the match to TRBD2 covers 9 bases. The CDR3 contains 17 residues. Germline V lookup: CDR1 SEHNR, CDR2 FQNEAQ (reference sequence). V shed 4 bases, J shed 2 bases, and the junction held 10 bases outside the gene matches. CDR3 DNA sequence: TGTGCCAGCAGCTCAACCCCGGGCGGGGGGGCCACAGATACGCAGTATTTT. Protein: CASSSTPGGGATDTQYF.

The chain combines TRBV18 with TRBJ2-3; D not certain. The CDR3 totals 16 residues. Germline V gene lookup returns CDR1 KGHSH and CDR2 LQKENI. The germline V and J ends were trimmed by 4 bases and 0 bases, with 14 bases remaining between them. The CDR3: CASSLSLSHSTDTQYF. In DNA form, the CDR3 reads TGTGCCAGCTCACTTAGCCTGAGCCACAGCACAGATACGCAGTATTTT.

This clone was observed a single time. Here the CDR3 DNA reads TGTGCCAGCAGCCAAGTTTCTAGCCACACAGATACGCAGTATTTT. Protein sequence: CASSQVSSHTDTQYF. V and J are TRBV14 and TRBJ2-3; tentative D call: TRBD2 (5 bases). The CDR3 sequence is 15 residues long. Trimming left V 1 base short and J 2 bases short, with 10 bases between. CDR1 SGHDN and CDR2 FVKESK come from the germline V gene.

The chain carries TRBV5-1 and TRBJ2-5; 14 bases fit TRBD2. Unmatched junction bases numbered 12, after V lost 4 bases and J lost 4 bases. The germline gives CDR1 SGHRS, CDR2 YFSETQ. The CDR3 consists of 18 residues. The CDR3 spells CASSPGTSGRGLAETQYF. The CDR3 nucleotides are TGCGCCAGCAGCCCCGGGACTAGCGGGAGAGGATTGGCAGAGACCCAGTACTTC.

The chain uses TRBV10-2 and TRBJ1-1, with no clear D. V was trimmed by 3 bases and J by 3 bases, leaving 5 bases between them. The CDR3 contains 12 residues. The germline gives CDR1 WSHSY, CDR2 SAAADI. The CDR3 protein is CASSEGHTEAFF. In DNA form, the CDR3 reads TGCGCCAGCAGTGAAGGACACACTGAAGCTTTCTTT.

The rearrangement links TRBV9 to TRBJ2-1; 7 positions match TRBD2. Germline assignment: CDR1 SGDLS and CDR2 YYNGEE. Trimming at V came to 4 bases and at J to 2 bases, leaving 6 bases not matched to a gene. This CDR3 has 15 amino acids. In nucleotides, the CDR3 is TGTGCCAGCAGCAAAGGGGAGGGTACCTACAATGAGCAGTTCTTC. Residues: CASSKGEGTYNEQFF.

This chain connects TRBV10-3 to TRBJ1-2; no definite D call. Germline-derived CDR1 and CDR2 are ENHRY and SYGVKD. V lost 2 bases, J lost 5 bases, and 3 bases lay in between. The CDR3 has 11 amino acids. CDR3 sequence reads: CAISEVYGYTF. The CDR3 DNA reads as TGTGCCATCAGTGAGGTATATGGCTACACCTTC.

J is TRBJ2-2 and V is TRBV28; the D is unclear. The length of the CDR3 is 15 residues. Deletions cut 6 bases from V and 0 bases from J, with 11 bases between. Germline V gives CDR1 MDHEN, CDR2 SYDVKM. The CDR3 loop reads CASRSADANTGELFF. DNA for the CDR3: TGTGCCAGCAGGTCGGCAGACGCGAACACCGGGGAGCTGTTTTTT.

The gene calls are TRBV18 and TRBJ1-5; 7 nucleotides agree with TRBD1. CDR3 length: 14 residues. Germline CDR1 is KGHSH and CDR2 is LQKENI. J was trimmed by 6 bases and V by 3 bases; bases with no gene match: 5. CDR3: CASSPSAGGQPQHF. CDR3 sequence (DNA): TGTGCCAGCTCACCTTCGGCAGGGGGTCAGCCCCAGCATTTT.

The rearrangement uses TRBV6-1 and TRBJ2-2; 9 nucleotides line up with TRBD2. The CDR3 extends over 14 amino acids. CDR1 is MNHNS and CDR2 is SASEGT in the germline V gene. V was clipped by 6 bases and J by 3 bases; unmatched bases: 2. The CDR3 sequence: CASRRGGDTGELFF. The DNA for the CDR3 is TGTGCCAGCAGGCGGGGGGGCGACACCGGGGAGCTGTTTTTT.

The sample holds one count of this clone. V and J are TRBV19 and TRBJ2-5; 8 bases match TRBD1. J gave up 5 bases and V 9 bases, and 8 bases lay outside the gene matches. The CDR3 runs 13 residues. Germline loops: CDR1 LNHDA, CDR2 SQIVND (reference sequence). The CDR3 here is CARRDRIGETQYF. The DNA of the CDR3 is TGTGCCAGAAGGGACAGGATAGGGGAGACCCAGTACTTC.

The rearrangement uses TRBV5-6 and TRBJ2-5, with a weak D call TRBD2 (6 bases). The CDR3 covers 16 residues. Per the germline V gene, CDR1 is SGHDT and CDR2 is YYEEEE. Between the trimmed V and J ends, which lost 0 bases and 1 base, there was a span of 13 bases. The CDR3 region has the DNA TGTGCCAGCAGCTTGGGGGTTAGCGGAATCCAAGAGACCCAGTACTTC. Its protein product is CASSLGVSGIQETQYF.

The J gene is TRBJ2-3, the V gene TRBV5-5; TRBD1 might be the D (6 bases). The CDR3 has 18 residues. From germline, CDR1 is SGHKS and CDR2 YYEKEE (reference sequence). V gave up 0 bases and J gave up 6 bases, with 23 bases separating them. The CDR3 DNA reads TGTGCCAGCAGCTTGGCCCTCTGGGCAGGGGCCGGTGATGATACGCAGTATTTT. Translation: CASSLALWAGAGDDTQYF.

The chain joins TRBV19 to TRBJ1-6, with D hard to call. This CDR3 is built from 15 residues. The germline CDR1 and CDR2 sequences are LNHDA and SQIVND (reference sequence). V lost 2 bases, J lost 3 bases, and 8 bases lay in between. The CDR3 spells CASSISGDYNSPLHF. CDR3 nucleotide sequence: TGTGCCAGTAGTATATCGGGAGACTATAATTCACCCCTCCACTTT.

For this clone: This specimen includes other DNA sequences encoding the same CDR3. The chain recombines TRBV6-5 with TRBJ1-6, with D unclear. Germline V gene sequence: CDR1 MNHEY, CDR2 SVGAGI. This CDR3 has 13 amino acids. V was pared by 8 bases and J by 8 bases, with 13 bases between. The CDR3 DNA is TGTGCCAGCTCGGCTACTCGGGATTCACCCCTCCACTTT. It translates to CASSATRDSPLHF.

The count of this clone is one. This chain connects TRBV30 to TRBJ1-3; D possibly corresponds to TRBD1 (5 bases). Per germline, CDR1 GTSNPN and CDR2 SVGIG (reference sequence). V lost 0 bases and J 5 bases, leaving 11 bases between the germline ends. There are 14 residues in the CDR3. The CDR3 region has the DNA TGTGCCTGGAGTGTACAAGGGACCAGAAACACCATATATTTT. This encodes CAWSVQGTRNTIYF.

This chain joins TRBV6-1 and TRBJ2-1; TRBD2 might be the D (5 bases). V was clipped by 10 bases and J by 1 base, with 11 bases between them. This CDR3 has 13 amino acids. Germline V gene sequence: CDR1 MNHNS, CDR2 SASEGT. The CDR3 DNA reads as TGTGCCACAGGACTGGAGTCCTACAATGAGCAGTTCTTC. This encodes CATGLESYNEQFF.

This clone was detected only a few times. The chain links TRBV4-1 to TRBJ2-7; the D is unclear. The CDR3 spans 12 residues. V lost 0 bases to trimming and J lost 6 bases, with 6 bases between them. Germline V lookup: CDR1 MGHRA, CDR2 YSYEKL. CDR3 DNA: TGCGCCAGCAGCCAAGATTGGTCCGAGCAGTACTTC. Amino acids: CASSQDWSEQYF.

The rearrangement joins TRBV7-9 to TRBJ2-7; D gene ambiguous. The germline CDR1 and CDR2 sequences are SEHNR and FQNEAQ (reference sequence). This CDR3 is built from 15 residues. Trimming took 5 bases from V and 4 from J, leaving 18 bases between them. The CDR3 DNA is TGTGCCAGCAGCCTAAGAATGGTGTCTCGGTACGAGCAGTACTTC. It specifies CASSLRMVSRYEQYF.

As DNA, the CDR3 is TGTGCCAGCAGTGTGGGGTGGCGCAAAGAGACCCAGTACTTC. Translating it yields CASSVGWRKETQYF. The chain combines TRBV7-2 with TRBJ2-5, with D unresolved. Trimming took 6 bases from V and 3 from J, leaving 14 bases between them. The germline V gene has CDR1 SGHTA and CDR2 FQGNSA. This CDR3 has 14 amino acids. Filled out from reference TRBV7-2 and TRBJ2-5, the complete variable domain reads GAGVSQSPSNKVTEKGKDVELRCDPISGHTALYWYRQSLGQGLEFLIYFQGNSAPDKSGLPSDRFSAERTGGSVSTLTIQRTQQEDSAVYLCASSVGWRKETQYFGPGTRLLVL.

The chain employs TRBV6-5 and TRBJ2-7, with 9 bases that match TRBD2. Unmatched junction bases numbered 6, after V lost 6 bases and J lost 0 bases. The V gene's germline CDR1 is MNHEY and CDR2 SVGAGI. This CDR3 has 15 residues. The CDR3 spells CASSQGLAFSYEQYF. CDR3 coding DNA: TGTGCCAGCAGCCAGGGACTAGCCTTCTCCTACGAGCAGTACTTC.

This sequence joins TRBV7-3 and TRBJ2-1; D is possibly TRBD1 or TRBD2 (5 bases each). V was trimmed by 2 bases and J by 10 bases, leaving 12 bases between them. CDR1 and CDR2 (germline): SGHTA, FQGTGA. The CDR3 consists of 13 residues. The CDR3 loop reads CASSLADGTEQFF. The CDR3, as DNA: TGTGCCAGCAGCTTAGCAGATGGGACCGAGCAGTTCTTC.

This clone has only one observation. The CDR3: CAISEFRTSRNEQFF. The CDR3 nucleotides are TGTGCCATCAGTGAGTTTAGGACTAGTCGCAATGAGCAGTTCTTC. This rearrangement joins TRBV10-3 to TRBJ2-1; TRBD2 matches at 7 bases. CDR3 length: 15 amino acids. The V gene end was trimmed by 1 base and the J gene end by 6 bases; junction bases not matched to a gene: 6. Germline CDR1 reads ENHRY; CDR2 reads SYGVKD.